The clone carrying this T cell receptor (beta chain) was seen repeatedly, ten times or more. This specimen belongs to a study of T cells after yellow fever vaccination. The ends were cut back, 5 bases at V and 4 bases at J, with 12 bases in the middle. The CDR3 length is 14 residues. Using its own MiXCR run on the 5' RACE reads, TCRdb lists one record per CDR3 protein. This sample has about 400,000 distinct CDR3 sequences, with 6% to 8% found just once. The sample was PBMCs, taken 5 days after the yellow fever booster vaccination. This clonotype was sampled from a man aged 25 to 40 who received the YFV17D yellow fever vaccine. The rearrangement joins TRBV12-3 or TRBV12-4 to TRBJ2-1, with D possibly being TRBD2 (6 bases). CDR3 coding DNA: TGTGCCAGCAGTCGACTAGGGTCTTACAATGAGCAGTTCTTC. This translates into CASSRLGSYNEQFF.